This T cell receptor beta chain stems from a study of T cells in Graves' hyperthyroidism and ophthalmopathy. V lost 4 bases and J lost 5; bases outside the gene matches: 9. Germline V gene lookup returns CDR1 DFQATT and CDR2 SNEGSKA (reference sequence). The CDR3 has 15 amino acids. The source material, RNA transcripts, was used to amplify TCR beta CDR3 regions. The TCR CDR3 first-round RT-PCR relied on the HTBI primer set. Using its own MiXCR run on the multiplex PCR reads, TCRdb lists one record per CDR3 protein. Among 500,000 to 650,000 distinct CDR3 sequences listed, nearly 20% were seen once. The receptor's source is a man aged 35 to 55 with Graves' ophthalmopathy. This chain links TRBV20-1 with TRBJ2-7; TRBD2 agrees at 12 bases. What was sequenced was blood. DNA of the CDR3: TGCAGTGCTACAGGGCGACTAGCGGGAGATAACGAGCAGTACTTC. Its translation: CSATGRLAGDNEQYF.